The entry that follows covers one T cell receptor (beta chain) sequence. Its antigen is not identified. The sample belongs to a study of shared clonotypes between healthy human individuals. With 2 bases removed from V and 3 bases from J, the gap between germline ends came to 9 bases. From germline, CDR1 is MNHEY and CDR2 SMNVEV (reference sequence). CDR3 length: 14 residues. General study results and limits: The diversity represented, both genetic and in exposure history, was limited by few donors.

Using immunoSEQ multiplex PCR, the repertoire was profiled, and TCRdb retains in-frame clones only, with some absent. The repertoire holds approximately 720,000 clones, roughly 70% seen once, with less than 2% in the top ten. Negatively enriched CD4+ T cells were divided by CD45RA into naive and memory. The sample consisted of memory CD4+ T cells sorted from blood. Indicated subset: CD45RA-negative fraction. This TCR came from a woman in her twenties or thirties in good health. The chain uses TRBV27 and TRBJ2-3, with D maybe TRBD1 (6 bases). The CDR3 spells CASSLKQGTDTQYF. CDR3 nucleotide sequence: TGTGCCAGCAGTTTAAAGCAGGGGACAGATACGCAGTATTTT.